The subject of this entry is one T cell receptor beta chain. This clonotype was seen ten or more times. The target of this receptor is not known. Base qualities are missing; no much larger clone stands one base away. For repertoire sequencing, the TCR beta CDR3 regions were amplified from RNA transcripts. The first round of RT-PCR was done with HTBI primers and the Qiagen OneStep RT-PCR kit, and was followed by a second round of multiplex PCR, then size selection and purification. Sequencing of the libraries was carried out on an Illumina HiSeq2000 in paired-end mode with 100 bp reads. As for the authors' bioinformatics: SOAPnuke was used for read processing, and reads with adapters, uncalled bases, a mean Phred below 15, or no exact constant-primer or identifier match were discarded. COPE v1.2.5 was used to merge the high-quality paired reads. Unique nucleotide sequences were defined as clonotypes and aligned to IMGT TRB V, D and J references using MiTCR v1.1. The analysis was limited to V-J combinations with a frequency above 0.0001, which together covered about 99% of repertoires. A TCR clonal expansion and chaos score per V-J combination was defined as the ratio of F50 clonal expansion to chaos observed in the TCRdist matrix. Welch's t-statistics and random forest were used to narrow the features down to roughly twelve V-J combinations, which were then fed into a naive Bayes classifier. Thyroid-blood repertoire similarity was quantified with the Morisita-Horn index. The public reads were quality trimmed at Q25 with fastp and then assembled into clones with MiXCR by TCRdb, keeping productive beta chains. Every entry covers one CDR3 protein and lists the most common genes and DNA from its rows. The V and J calls, along with clone size, are taken from TCRdb and not from the paper's own processing. The sample records about 240,000 distinct CDR3 sequences, 45% to 55% of which are singletons. The leading ten clones occupy roughly half of the sample.

This entry comes from a study of Graves' ophthalmopathy and Graves' hyperthyroidism (dated by TCRdb to the late 2010s). Broadly, across the study: Peripheral blood was collected before any treatment was given, at the time of initial diagnosis. To explore V-J signatures distinguishing ophthalmopathy from hyperthyroidism, a discovery set of 100 patients (fewer than 45 ophthalmopathy, over 55 stable hyperthyroidism) was enrolled. In total, under 150 blood samples were TCR-sequenced: some 40 ophthalmopathy, 80 or so hyperthyroidism and some 17 hyperthyroidism-to-ophthalmopathy patients. In more than 5 hyperthyroidism patients, the T-cell repertoire of thyroid tissue was compared with the T-cell repertoire of blood. TCR beta repertoire signatures were used to distinguish Graves' ophthalmopathy from Graves' hyperthyroidism and to predict progression to ophthalmopathy. An independent validation cohort comprised under 20 hyperthyroidism patients and about 16 patients who later progressed from hyperthyroidism to ophthalmopathy. Once sampling was done, hyperthyroidism patients were given methimazole at a starting dose of 30 mg daily, while ophthalmopathy patients were given high-dose intravenous methylprednisolone.

Ophthalmopathy patients had moderately to severely active disease, Clinical Activity Score of at least 3, NOSPECS grade of at least 4, and disease duration under 3 months. Patients with other autoimmune diseases, uncontrolled infections, pregnancy or lactation were excluded. Clinical symptoms, serum thyroxine, TRAb, thyroid ultrasound and orbital computed tomography were used for diagnosis. Using Ficoll-Paque density gradient centrifugation, PBMCs were isolated from less than 11 ml of fresh peripheral blood. Trizol reagent was used to extract the total RNA, and its quality was then checked on an Agilent 2100 Bioanalyzer. Paper-wide results and their limitations: In validation, the model predicted ophthalmopathy progression with over 60% sensitivity and 72.22% specificity; 12 predicted patients were CT-confirmed with GO in a median of approximately 6.5 months. Most expanded thyroid clonotypes with frequency above 0.001 were also detected in blood, suggesting blood repertoires may reflect the thyroid immune response. Ophthalmopathy was separated from stable hyperthyroidism by the 13-signature model with roughly 88% sensitivity and around 81% specificity in cross-validation and with 80%/75% in the test set. Sample size was not statistically predetermined, and group allocation was not concealed from the investigators.

The sample taken for sequencing was peripheral blood. The TCR sequence derives from an adult man with Graves' ophthalmopathy.

The nucleotides read TGTGCCACCAGCAAGGACAGGTCGCGGGGAATTTCACCCCTCCACTTT. This codes for CATSKDRSRGISPLHF. The sequence is built from TRBV15 and TRBJ1-6, and TRBD1 matches 7 of the central bases. At the junction V is shortened by 4 bases and J by 9 bases; bases outside the gene matches: 12. Inclusive of the bounding cysteine and phenylalanine, the CDR3 is 16 residues long. Solely the CDR3 DNA is kept, with 48 bases framed from the first base. The germline V gene (reference sequence) provides CDR1 LNHNV and CDR2 YYDKDF. With the rest looked up from the reference TRBV15 and TRBJ1-6 genes rather than sequenced, the full variable domain is DAMVIQNPRYQVTQFGKPVTLSCSQTLNHNVMYWYQQKSSQAPKLLFHYYDKDFNNEADTPDNFQSRRPNTSFCFLDIRSPGLGDTAMYLCATSKDRSRGISPLHFGNGTRLTVT.